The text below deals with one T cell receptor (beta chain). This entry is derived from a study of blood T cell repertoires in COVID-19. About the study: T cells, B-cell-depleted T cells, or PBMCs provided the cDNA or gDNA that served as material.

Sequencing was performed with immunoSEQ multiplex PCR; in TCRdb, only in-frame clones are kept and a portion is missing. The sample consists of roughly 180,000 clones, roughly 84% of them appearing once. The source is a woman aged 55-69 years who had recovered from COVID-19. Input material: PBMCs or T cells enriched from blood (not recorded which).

The CDR3 reads CASRASGGGSYEQYF. CDR3 coding DNA: TGTGCCAGTAGGGCCTCGGGCGGGGGATCCTACGAGCAGTACTTC. This rearrangement joins TRBV19 to TRBJ2-7, with TRBD2 matching 7 bases. J lost 1 base, V lost 6 bases, and 9 bases had no gene match. The CDR3 runs 15 residues. CDR1 LNHDA and CDR2 SQIVND come from the germline V gene (reference sequence).